Shown below are 26 T cell receptor beta chains from a single sample sequenced in a study of human T cells and chemical hapten exposure. Indicated time point: pre-sensitization, week 0. Treatment specified: therapeutic diphenylcyclopropenone sensitization with weekly scalp DPC. TCRdb re-analysed the RACE reads in MiXCR, keeping a single row per CDR3 protein. This sample has about 250,000 distinct CDR3 sequences, with 7.5% to 8% found just once. The source was whole blood, collected in connection with sensitization to the hapten diphenylcyclopropenone (DPC). The receptors derive from a young man with alopecia areata. Some clones in this sample may be carry-over from other donors' samples.

J is TRBJ1-6 and V is TRBV20-1, with a tentative D call TRBD1 (5 bases). Germline CDR1 and CDR2: DFQATT and SNEGSKA (reference sequence). The CDR3 sequence is 14 residues long. The ends were cut back, 4 bases at V and 9 bases at J, with 16 bases in the middle. CDR3 amino acids: CSAMGQGTGSPLHF. The CDR3 DNA sequence: TGCAGTGCTATGGGGCAGGGAACAGGTTCACCCCTCCACTTT.

This clonotype has a handful of counts. The CDR3 DNA reads TGCAGTGCTAGAGATCTGGCGGGGGGCACAGATACGCAGTATTTT. Translation gives CSARDLAGGTDTQYF. This chain links TRBV20-1 with TRBJ2-3, with 7 bases matching TRBD2. The CDR3 runs to 15 residues. With 0 bases clipped from V and 1 base from J, the junction kept 4 bases outside the gene matches. Germline lookup yields CDR1 DFQATT and CDR2 SNEGSKA (reference sequence).

This clonotype appeared a few times. The chain uses TRBV6-6 and TRBJ1-3; TRBD1 is a possible D gene (5 bases). This CDR3 has 17 amino acids. Trimming took 5 bases from V and 0 from J, leaving 17 bases between them. Germline CDR1 MNHNY, CDR2 SVGAGI (reference sequence). The CDR3 DNA follows: TGTGCCAGCAGTCCACCCCTGCGACAGTTCTCTGGAAACACCATATATTTT. This translates into CASSPPLRQFSGNTIYF.

This clonotype was seen ten or more times. The genes are TRBV5-6 and TRBJ2-3, with D hard to call. Germline lookup yields CDR1 SGHDT and CDR2 YYEEEE. The CDR3 consists of 14 residues. Trimming took 2 bases from V and 2 from J, leaving 9 bases between them. This CDR3 reads CASSLGRNTDTQYF. CDR3 in DNA: TGTGCCAGCAGCTTAGGGCGGAACACAGATACGCAGTATTTT.

This clonotype was recorded at least ten times. The chain joins TRBV6-6 to TRBJ2-3; D not certain. Germline V lookup: CDR1 MNHNY, CDR2 SVGAGI (reference sequence). Trimming pared 8 bases from V and 2 bases from J, leaving 5 bases between. The CDR3 length is 11 residues. The CDR3 DNA follows: TGTGCCAGCGGGATCACAGATACGCAGTATTTT. Its protein product is CASGITDTQYF.

This clonotype was counted between two and nine times. The chain combines TRBV29-1 with TRBJ1-4, with 9 bases fitting TRBD1. The length of the CDR3 is 13 residues. From germline, CDR1 is SQVTM and CDR2 ANQGSEA. The V gene end was trimmed by 6 bases and the J gene end by 5 bases; junction bases not matched to a gene: 4. The CDR3 region has the DNA TGCAGCGTCGTGGGACAGGGAAATGAAAAACTGTTTTTT. It yields the protein CSVVGQGNEKLFF.

This clonotype showed up many times. The chain combines TRBV11-2 with TRBJ1-1; D gene unclear. The CDR3 extends over 13 amino acids. Trimming pared 3 bases from V and 1 base from J, leaving 6 bases between. Germline V gene sequence: CDR1 SGHAT, CDR2 FQNNGV. The CDR3 spells CASSFNRNTEAFF. The DNA for the CDR3 is TGTGCCAGCAGCTTCAACAGGAACACTGAAGCTTTCTTT.

The rearrangement joins TRBV10-3 to TRBJ2-7; TRBD2 agrees at 7 bases. Germline trimming cut 3 bases from V and 2 bases from J; bases unmatched to any gene: 4. From germline, CDR1 is ENHRY and CDR2 SYGVKD. The CDR3 covers 14 residues. The CDR3: CAISDGGSPYEQYV. In DNA, the CDR3 is TGTGCCATCAGTGACGGGGGGAGTCCCTACGAGCAGTACGTC.

The chain employs TRBV5-6 and TRBJ1-5; D unclear. CDR1 is SGHDT, CDR2 YYEEEE, per germline. V gave up 0 bases and J gave up 7 bases, with 11 bases separating them. The CDR3 is 14 residues long. The CDR3 DNA reads TGTGCCAGCAGCTTGGCCGCAGGAGGACAGCCCCAGCATTTT. Its translation: CASSLAAGGQPQHF.

The chain employs TRBV28 and TRBJ2-2, with D perhaps TRBD1 (5 bases). The CDR3 consists of 14 residues. The germline gives CDR1 MDHEN, CDR2 SYDVKM. V was clipped by 5 bases and J by 4 bases, with 11 bases between them. The CDR3 nucleotides read TGTGCCAGCAGTCCTCGACAGAGCACCGGGGAGCTGTTTTTT. This codes for CASSPRQSTGELFF.

This clonotype was seen ten or more times. V is TRBV7-2 and J is TRBJ2-2, with 8 positions matching TRBD1. V was pared by 5 bases and J by 7 bases, with 9 bases of the junction left unmatched. Germline lookup yields CDR1 SGHTA and CDR2 FQGNSA. The CDR3 sequence is 15 residues long. CDR3 nucleotide sequence: TGTGCCAGCAGCGATACCCCAGGGGGCAACGGGGAGCTGTTTTTT. Encoded protein: CASSDTPGGNGELFF.

The V call is TRBV4-1, the J call TRBJ1-1, with D possibly matching TRBD1 (6 bases). V shed 1 base and J shed 7 bases, with 16 bases lying between them. The germline CDR1 and CDR2 sequences are MGHRA and YSYEKL. The CDR3 extends over 15 amino acids. CDR3 nucleotide sequence: TGCGCCAGCAGCCAAGTCTGGCAGGGGCGCAATGAAGCTTTCTTT. It yields the protein CASSQVWQGRNEAFF.

This chain connects TRBV15 to TRBJ2-1, with D possibly matching TRBD2 (5 bases). V lost 0 bases to trimming and J lost 8 bases, with 14 bases between them. Germline V gene sequence: CDR1 LNHNV, CDR2 YYDKDF (reference sequence). The CDR3 sequence is 15 residues long. The CDR3 reads CATSRDSASSHEQFF. As DNA, the CDR3 is TGTGCCACCAGCAGAGATTCGGCTAGCTCCCATGAGCAGTTCTTC.

The CDR3 sequence: CASSNWDDTQYF. The CDR3 bases are TGTGCCAGCAGCAACTGGGACGATACGCAGTATTTT. V is TRBV5-6 and J is TRBJ2-3, with D tentatively TRBD1 or TRBD2 (5 bases each). Germline V gene lookup returns CDR1 SGHDT and CDR2 YYEEEE. V lost 4 bases and J lost 6, with 9 bases in between. This CDR3 has 12 amino acids.

V gene TRBV28 combines with J gene TRBJ2-7; the D gene is possibly TRBD1 (6 bases). This CDR3 region has 14 residues. CDR1 is MDHEN and CDR2 is SYDVKM in the germline V gene. V lost 2 bases and J 4 bases, leaving 12 bases between the germline ends. The CDR3 region has the DNA TGTGCCAGCAGTTTAGGGACAAGACGTTACGAGCAGTACGTC. Translating it yields CASSLGTRRYEQYV.

A few counts support this clonotype. This chain links TRBV10-3 with TRBJ1-3, with TRBD1 as a possible D gene (5 bases). Trimming took 0 bases from V and 2 from J, leaving 14 bases between them. Germline V CDR1 and CDR2: ENHRY, SYGVKD. This CDR3 comprises 17 residues. This CDR3 is CAISESKGLNAGNTIYF. CDR3 coding DNA: TGTGCCATCAGTGAGTCCAAGGGACTAAACGCTGGAAACACCATATATTTT.

V is TRBV29-1 and J is TRBJ2-1, with D tentatively TRBD2 (5 bases). Germline V gene lookup returns CDR1 SQVTM and CDR2 ANQGSEA. The CDR3 sequence is 14 residues long. V gave up 2 bases and J gave up 2 bases, with 10 bases separating them. The CDR3 is CSVESPEAYNEQFF. As DNA, the CDR3 is TGCAGCGTTGAATCTCCGGAGGCCTACAATGAGCAGTTCTTC.

The chain has TRBV3-1 and TRBJ2-2, with a possible D match to TRBD1 (6 bases). Germline CDR1 LGHDT, CDR2 YNNKEL (reference sequence). There are 14 residues in the CDR3. Trimming left V 4 bases short and J 0 bases short, with 6 bases between. The CDR3 DNA reads TGTGCCAGCAGCCGGACAGCGAACACCGGGGAGCTGTTTTTT. Translating gives CASSRTANTGELFF.

V is TRBV7-2 and J is TRBJ2-5, with 12 bases matching TRBD2. The CDR3 totals 15 residues. Germline V lookup: CDR1 SGHTA, CDR2 FQGNSA. Trimming at V came to 5 bases and at J to 2 bases, leaving 3 bases not matched to a gene. CDR3 in DNA: TGTGCCAGCAGCCGGACTAGCGGGGTTCAAGAGACCCAGTACTTC. Translated, it gives CASSRTSGVQETQYF.

The rearrangement joins TRBV6-2 or TRBV6-3 to TRBJ2-7, with TRBD2 identical over 8 bases. The junction had 5 bases not matched to a gene; V was cut back by 4 bases and J by 3 bases. Per the germline V gene, CDR1 is MNHEY and CDR2 is SVGEGT. The CDR3 contains 14 residues. The CDR3 region is CASSSGTRNYEQYV. The CDR3 region has the DNA TGTGCCAGCAGTTCCGGGACTAGAAACTACGAGCAGTACGTC.

Only a few counts were recorded for this clonotype. V gene TRBV6-5 combines with J gene TRBJ2-2, with 7 bases aligning to TRBD1. Germline lookup yields CDR1 MNHEY and CDR2 SVGAGI. The junction had 7 bases not matched to a gene; V was cut back by 6 bases and J by 0 bases. This CDR3 region has 16 residues. DNA for the CDR3: TGTGCCAGCAGACCGGACAGGAACGCGAACACCGGGGAGCTGTTTTTT. Its translation: CASRPDRNANTGELFF.

This clonotype appeared a few times. The gene calls are TRBV6-5 and TRBJ2-2; 8 bases are shared with TRBD1. J gave up 2 bases and V 5 bases, and 7 bases lay outside the gene matches. Germline V gene lookup returns CDR1 MNHEY and CDR2 SVGAGI. The CDR3 totals 16 residues. The CDR3 DNA reads as TGTGCCAGCAGTCAAACCGGGACAGGCAACACCGGGGAGCTGTTTTTT. Amino acids: CASSQTGTGNTGELFF.

Ten or more counts support this clonotype. This rearrangement joins TRBV10-3 to TRBJ2-7, with 7 nucleotides matching TRBD1. This CDR3 is 12 amino acids long. J gave up 5 bases and V 10 bases, and 8 bases lay outside the gene matches. Germline V gene sequence: CDR1 ENHRY, CDR2 SYGVKD. CDR3 sequence reads: CATRNRGNEQYF. In DNA form, the CDR3 reads TGTGCCACCCGGAACAGGGGCAACGAGCAGTACTTC.

The sample holds many counts of this clonotype. The V gene is TRBV7-7, the J gene TRBJ2-1, with D maybe TRBD1 (5 bases). CDR3 length: 13 amino acids. Germline-derived CDR1 and CDR2 are SSHAT and FNYEAQ (reference sequence). The ends were cut back, 5 bases at V and 5 bases at J, with 10 bases in the middle. CDR3 coding DNA: TGTGCCAGCAGCATCGACAGTCACAATGAGCAGTTCTTC. Its protein product is CASSIDSHNEQFF.

There are many counts of this clonotype. V gene TRBV12-3 or TRBV12-4 combines with J gene TRBJ2-2; 10 bases line up with TRBD1. This CDR3 has 16 amino acids. V lost 0 bases and J lost 3; bases outside the gene matches: 1. DNA for the CDR3: TGTGCCAGCAGTTTAGCCGGGACAGGGGACACCGGGGAGCTGTTTTTT. It is translated as CASSLAGTGDTGELFF.

The chain is built from TRBV18 and TRBJ1-2; D is undetermined. The CDR3 contains 13 residues. Germline assignment: CDR1 KGHSH and CDR2 LQKENI. The ends were cut back, 1 base at V and 5 bases at J, with 8 bases in the middle. The CDR3 here is CASSPLPDYGYTF. The CDR3 bases are TGTGCCAGCTCACCACTACCAGATTATGGCTACACCTTC.